One and the same sample provided the 21 T cell receptor beta chains below, sequenced in a study of early T cells in non-severe SARS-CoV-2 infection. One entry per CDR3 protein results from TCRdb running MiXCR on the 5' RACE reads. The repertoire has roughly 80,000 distinct CDR3 sequences, about 16% of them found once; the top ten carry approximately 2.9%. Sequencing was done on a sample of whole blood. The receptors shown here come from an adult who was a healthcare worker with PCR-confirmed SARS-CoV-2 infection or an uninfected control (not recorded which).

This clonotype was seen only a few times. This chain connects TRBV7-2 to TRBJ1-3; the D is unclear. V was shortened by 2 bases and J by 0 bases, with 2 bases between the two germline ends. The CDR3 consists of 13 residues. Germline-derived CDR1 and CDR2 are SGHTA and FQGNSA. This CDR3 reads CASSLISGNTIYF. CDR3 coding DNA: TGTGCCAGCAGCTTAATCTCTGGAAACACCATATATTTT. Supplemented by reference TRBV7-2 and TRBJ1-3, the full variable domain reads GAGVSQSPSNKVTEKGKDVELRCDPISGHTALYWYRQSLGQGLEFLIYFQGNSAPDKSGLPSDRFSAERTGGSVSTLTIQRTQQEDSAVYLCASSLISGNTIYFGEGSWLTVV.

This clonotype was seen more than once but under ten times. V usage is TRBV29-1 and J usage is TRBJ1-5; D gene uncertain. The CDR3 has 14 residues. Looked up from germline, CDR1 is SQVTM and CDR2 is ANQGSEA. V was clipped by 4 bases and J by 3 bases, with 13 bases between them. DNA of the CDR3: TGCAGCGTTGGAGTTGTGGGCTCCAATCAGCCCCAGCATTTT. It is translated as CSVGVVGSNQPQHF. Full variable domain (missing parts from reference TRBV29-1 and TRBJ1-5): SAVISQKPSRDICQRGTSLTIQCQVDSQVTMMFWYRQQPGQSLTLIATANQGSEATYESGFVIDKFPISRPNLTFSTLTVSNMSPEDSSIYLCSVGVVGSNQPQHFGDGTRLSIL.

The chain links TRBV29-1 to TRBJ2-1; TRBD2 is a possible D gene (5 bases). V was pared by 4 bases and J by 0 bases, with 13 bases between. The CDR3 runs to 15 residues. CDR1 SQVTM and CDR2 ANQGSEA come from the germline V gene. This CDR3 is CSVVRRGSSYNEQFF. DNA of the CDR3: TGCAGCGTTGTTCGCCGGGGAAGCTCCTACAATGAGCAGTTCTTC.

This clonotype was seen more than once but under ten times. The chain links TRBV29-1 to TRBJ1-1; 10 positions match TRBD1. The CDR3 spans 13 residues. The J segment lost 2 bases and the V segment lost 7 bases, leaving 4 bases of the junction unmatched. CDR1 and CDR2 (germline): SQVTM, ANQGSEA. The CDR3 spells CSGGQGLNTEAFF. CDR3 coding DNA: TGCAGCGGGGGACAGGGGCTAAACACTGAAGCTTTCTTT.

The chain is built from TRBV9 and TRBJ2-1; D is unclear. CDR1 and CDR2 from the germline V gene are SGDLS and YYNGEE. This CDR3 has 17 amino acids. The germline V and J ends were trimmed by 0 bases and 0 bases, with 13 bases remaining between them. CDR3 coding DNA: TGTGCCAGCAGCGTAGTAGGCGGAACGAGCTCCTACAATGAGCAGTTCTTC. Protein product: CASSVVGGTSSYNEQFF.

This chain connects TRBV10-3 to TRBJ1-3; 7 bases fit TRBD1. The CDR3 contains 15 residues. Germline values: CDR1 ENHRY, CDR2 SYGVKD. V lost 6 bases, J lost 0 bases, and 5 bases stayed unmatched. CDR3 DNA sequence: TGTGCCATCAGGGGGACAGCCGGCTCTGGAAACACCATATATTTT. It is translated as CAIRGTAGSGNTIYF.

The CDR3 sequence: CASSPSGSVGGNTIYF. CDR3 in DNA: TGTGCCAGCTCACCTTCAGGGTCAGTTGGAGGAAACACCATATATTTT. The chain combines TRBV18 with TRBJ1-3, with D tentatively TRBD1 (5 bases). The CDR3 runs to 16 residues. The ends were cut back, 3 bases at V and 4 bases at J, with 16 bases in the middle. Germline CDR1 is KGHSH and CDR2 is LQKENI.

The CDR3 DNA is TGTGCCAGCAGTTTGATAGGGGTTAATGAAAAACTGTTTTTT. Its protein is CASSLIGVNEKLFF. This chain joins TRBV28 and TRBJ1-4, with D possibly TRBD1 on 5 matching bases. The length of the CDR3 is 14 residues. Trimming removed 3 bases at V and 4 bases at J, with 9 bases between. Germline V lookup: CDR1 MDHEN, CDR2 SYDVKM.

Many counts were recorded for this clonotype. The V and J genes are TRBV12-3 or TRBV12-4 and TRBJ2-7, with 7 bases matching TRBD1. The V gene end was trimmed by 6 bases and the J gene end by 4 bases; junction bases not matched to a gene: 3. The CDR3 runs 12 residues. CDR3 sequence: CASSLQGYEQYF. CDR3 DNA: TGTGCCAGCAGCTTACAGGGGTACGAGCAGTACTTC.

This chain joins TRBV5-1 and TRBJ2-1, with 11 bases fitting TRBD2. Germline V lookup: CDR1 SGHRS, CDR2 YFSETQ. Trimming cost V 0 bases and J 4 bases; bases outside gene matches: 3. The CDR3 is made up of 16 amino acids. CDR3 loop: CASSLVGLAGYNEQFF. DNA of the CDR3: TGCGCCAGCAGCTTGGTCGGACTAGCGGGTTACAATGAGCAGTTCTTC.

The chain is built from TRBV27 and TRBJ2-2; a weak D match, TRBD1 (6 bases). The germline CDR1 and CDR2 sequences are MNHEY and SMNVEV (reference sequence). The CDR3 sequence is 15 residues long. V was clipped by 5 bases and J by 4 bases, with 14 bases between them. The CDR3 is CASSPADRPTGELFF. As DNA, the CDR3 is TGTGCCAGCAGTCCAGCCGACAGGCCCACCGGGGAGCTGTTTTTT.

In its sample, this clonotype was seen a few times. The genes are TRBV6-1 and TRBJ1-1; possibly TRBD1 for D (6 bases). Germline V lookup: CDR1 MNHNS, CDR2 SASEGT. The CDR3 has 16 residues. V lost 5 bases and J lost 2, with 18 bases in between. The DNA of the CDR3 is TGTGCCAGCAGTAGGCCTAGGACAGCCCCCAACACTGAAGCTTTCTTT. Amino acids: CASSRPRTAPNTEAFF.

The chain combines TRBV3-1 with TRBJ1-1; D may be TRBD1 (5 bases). This CDR3 region has 13 residues. Deletions cut 1 base from V and 8 bases from J, with 11 bases between. In germline, CDR1 is LGHDT, CDR2 YNNKEL (reference sequence). The CDR3 loop reads CASSQGVTGEAFF. DNA for the CDR3: TGTGCCAGCAGCCAAGGGGTCACAGGCGAAGCTTTCTTT.

This clonotype was detected only a few times. The chain uses TRBV19 and TRBJ2-7; 9 nucleotides agree with TRBD1. Germline loops: CDR1 LNHDA, CDR2 SQIVND (reference sequence). The CDR3 runs to 13 residues. Trimming at V came to 7 bases and at J to 2 bases, leaving 3 bases not matched to a gene. The CDR3 spells CASIGQGPYEQYF. In DNA form, the CDR3 reads TGTGCCAGTATTGGACAGGGGCCCTACGAGCAGTACTTC.

This clonotype has just a few counts. The V call is TRBV2, the J call TRBJ1-4, with D possibly matching TRBD1 (5 bases). With 11 bases removed from V and 0 bases from J, the gap between germline ends came to 10 bases. This CDR3 is 13 amino acids long. Germline values: CDR1 SNHLY, CDR2 FYNNEI. The CDR3 coding sequence is TGTGCCGCGCAGACAGCAACTAATGAAAAACTGTTTTTT. It specifies CAAQTATNEKLFF.

This clonotype was detected only once. V is TRBV12-3 or TRBV12-4 and J is TRBJ2-3; D is perhaps TRBD1 (6 bases). Trimming stripped 5 bases from V and 0 bases from J, with 15 bases between. The CDR3 has 16 amino acids. The CDR3 nucleotides are TGTGCCAGCAGTCTCTCGGGACACATAAGCACAGATACGCAGTATTTT. Translation: CASSLSGHISTDTQYF.

This clonotype was found a few times. The chain is built from TRBV5-1 and TRBJ1-6; D ambiguous. The germline V gene has CDR1 SGHRS and CDR2 YFSETQ. The CDR3 covers 16 residues. Trimming took 0 bases from V and 0 from J, leaving 7 bases between them. CDR3 in DNA: TGCGCCAGCAGCTTGGGAGCGAGCTCCTATAATTCACCCCTCCACTTT. Translated, it gives CASSLGASSYNSPLHF.

This clonotype was recorded a few times. V is TRBV6-6 and J is TRBJ1-2, with a weak D call TRBD1 (6 bases). The CDR3 runs to 14 residues. CDR1 and CDR2 from the germline V gene are MNHNY and SVGAGI (reference sequence). The V and J ends lost 2 bases and 2 bases respectively, with 9 bases between them. CDR3 nucleotide sequence: TGTGCCAGCAGTTACAGTGGACAGAACTATGGCTACACCTTC. It codes for CASSYSGQNYGYTF.

CDR3 region: CASTSYGETEAFF. Here the CDR3 DNA reads TGTGCCAGTACCTCGTATGGGGAGACTGAAGCTTTCTTT. The chain joins TRBV19 to TRBJ1-1; unclear D gene. This CDR3 comprises 13 residues. CDR1 and CDR2 from the germline V gene are LNHDA and SQIVND (reference sequence). Trimming took off 7 bases at V and 5 bases at J, with 14 bases between the two ends.

This clonotype was found many times. The gene calls are TRBV5-1 and TRBJ2-3; a possible D gene is TRBD1 (6 bases). The CDR3 is 15 amino acids. Germline V gene lookup returns CDR1 SGHRS and CDR2 YFSETQ. With 3 bases removed from V and 0 bases from J, the gap between germline ends came to 11 bases. The CDR3 here is CASSYRASSTDTQYF. The CDR3 DNA reads TGCGCCAGCAGCTACAGGGCATCTAGCACAGATACGCAGTATTTT.

This clonotype has ten or more counts. This chain joins TRBV29-1 and TRBJ2-1, with TRBD2 matching over 9 bases. The germline V gene has CDR1 SQVTM and CDR2 ANQGSEA. The CDR3 loop spans 13 amino acids. Trimming took 7 bases from V and 7 from J; bases not matched to a gene: 8. The CDR3 nucleotides are TGCAGCGCCGGGACTAGCATGGTGAATGAGCAGTTCTTC. It yields the protein CSAGTSMVNEQFF.